The rows below give T cell receptor beta chains drawn from one sample of a study of regulatory T cells in long-lasting Graves disease. One entry per CDR3 protein results from TCRdb running MiXCR on the multiplex PCR reads. The sample records some 230,000 distinct CDR3 sequences, about 17% being singletons. The source was peripheral blood mononuclear cells (PBMCs), collected at new diagnosis, from a patient treated with antithyroid drugs. Source of these receptors: a female donor with Graves disease. The CDR3 runs from the conserved cysteine through the conserved F or W. The D gene is left open where the match is weak.

J | D | V | CDR3
TRBJ2-5 | NA | TRBV4-3 | CASSQDLAGSQETQYF
TRBJ2-3 | NA | TRBV4-2 | CASSQLASSTDTQYF
TRBJ1-4 | NA | TRBV6-2/TRBV6-3 | CASSYPSRGSYATNEKLFF
TRBJ1-1 | TRBD1 | TRBV4-2 | CASSQDWAGGSSTEAFF
TRBJ2-2 | NA | TRBV19 | CASVPGRWSTNTGELFF
TRBJ2-3 | TRBD1 | TRBV5-4 | CASSPRDRNTDTQYF
TRBJ1-5 | TRBD1 | TRBV6-1 | CASSGQGGQPQHF
TRBJ2-5 | TRBD2 | TRBV6-2/TRBV6-3 | CASKGLAKETQYF
TRBJ2-2 | NA | TRBV18 | CASSPGLQNTGELFF
TRBJ2-6 | TRBD2 | TRBV7-9 | CASSYRTSGSGGANVLTF
TRBJ2-7 | NA | TRBV2 | CASRVPEGNSYYEQYF
TRBJ2-2 | NA | TRBV29-1 | CSVDALGGNTGELFF
TRBJ2-5 | NA | TRBV20-1 | CSARVGAQETQYF
TRBJ1-4 | NA | TRBV18 | CASSPGHREKLFF
TRBJ2-7 | TRBD2 | TRBV18 | CASSPPGTITYEQYF
TRBJ2-2 | TRBD2 | TRBV27 | CASSFPGTSGRGANTGELFF
TRBJ2-1 | NA | TRBV11-3 | CASSFIRNEQFF
TRBJ2-1 | TRBD2 | TRBV12-3/TRBV12-4 | CATLAGEGDEQFF
TRBJ2-7 | NA | TRBV28 | CASKQGSYEQYF
TRBJ1-1 | NA | TRBV28 | CASRTTRGEEAFF
TRBJ1-2 | NA | TRBV12-3/TRBV12-4 | CASKDGSRILSAGYTF
TRBJ2-1 | TRBD2 | TRBV2 | CASSVEAGVGDEQFF
TRBJ2-7 | NA | TRBV9 | CASSPRGRTAYEQYF
TRBJ2-2 | TRBD1 | TRBV4-3 | CASSQDIQGASGKLFF
TRBJ2-3 | TRBD1 | TRBV5-4 | CASRETGTGTDTQYF
TRBJ1-2 | NA | TRBV20-1 | CSASVTNYGYTF
TRBJ1-1 | NA | TRBV4-2 | CASSQDGRGAWAFF
TRBJ1-3 | NA | TRBV20-1 | CSASRDVMGNTIYF
TRBJ2-5 | NA | TRBV5-1 | CASGAEAQRGETQYF
TRBJ2-3 | NA | TRBV5-4 | CASTGRGGGFTDTQYF
TRBJ1-5 | NA | TRBV12-3/TRBV12-4 | CASSSAGVFNQPQHF
TRBJ2-3 | TRBD2 | TRBV7-3 | CASSGFVADTQYF
TRBJ2-3 | NA | TRBV3-1 | CASSQVHRTDTQYF
TRBJ2-7 | TRBD1 | TRBV24-1 | CATSDPGQDQQYF
TRBJ2-1 | NA | TRBV11-2 | CASSLNHYNEQFF
TRBJ2-7 | NA | TRBV11-2 | CAGSFGLSWGEQYF
TRBJ2-3 | TRBD2 | TRBV12-3/TRBV12-4 | CASSSSGRADTQYF
TRBJ2-3 | TRBD2 | TRBV20-1 | CSARDQTSGSWVTDTQYF
TRBJ2-3 | TRBD2 | TRBV7-2 | CASSPYGGLAGGAWTDTQYF
TRBJ2-3 | NA | TRBV20-1 | CSASRDSTDTQYF
TRBJ2-5 | NA | TRBV10-3 | CAISESTNQETQYF
TRBJ2-2 | NA | TRBV9 | CASSVEGELFF
TRBJ1-2 | TRBD1 | TRBV19 | CASTNRGTGRALYGYTF